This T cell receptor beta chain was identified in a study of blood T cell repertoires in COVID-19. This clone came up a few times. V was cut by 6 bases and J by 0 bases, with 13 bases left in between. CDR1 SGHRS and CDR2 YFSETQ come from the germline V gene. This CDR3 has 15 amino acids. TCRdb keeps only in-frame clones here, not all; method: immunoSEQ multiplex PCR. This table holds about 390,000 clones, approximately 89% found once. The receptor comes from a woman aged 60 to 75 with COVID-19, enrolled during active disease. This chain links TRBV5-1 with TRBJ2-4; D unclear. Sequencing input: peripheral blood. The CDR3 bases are TGCGCCAGCACACGAGAACCACTAGCCAAAAACATTCAGTACTTC. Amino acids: CASTREPLAKNIQYF. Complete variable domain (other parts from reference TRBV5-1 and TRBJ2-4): KAGVTQTPRYLIKTRGQQVTLSCSPISGHRSVSWYQQTPGQGLQFLFEYFSETQRNKGNFPGRFSGRQFSNSRSEMNVSTLELGDSALYLCASTREPLAKNIQYFGAGTRLSVL.